A selection of T cell receptor beta chains follows, all from one sample in a study of T cell responses to AZD1222 COVID-19 vaccine. TCRdb's table, derived via immunoSEQ multiplex PCR, lists solely in-frame clones and lacks some. The sample shows some 180,000 clones, roughly 91% of them seen only once. The input for sequencing was peripheral blood, taken 28 days after the second AZD1222 dose. The source of these receptors is an adult who received the AZD1222 COVID-19 vaccine. Both conserved end residues are part of each CDR3. D genes are given only for firm matches. Only some rows state a clone size, as once, few, many or a class for expanded clones.

>14|TRBJ1-5|TRBV7-2|.|.
TGTGCCAGCAGCCCGTCCGGGTTTGGTCAGCCCCAGCATTTT
CASSPSGFGQPQHF
>16|TRBJ2-3|TRBV15|TRBD2|.
TGTGCCACCAGCAATGCACTAGCGGGGGGGCCAGATACGCAGTATTTT
CATSNALAGGPDTQYF
>13|TRBJ1-1|TRBV9|.|.
TGTGCCAGCAGCGCAACCCGGGACCCCTCGGCTTTCTTT
CASSATRDPSAFF
>14|TRBJ2-1|TRBV28|TRBD2|.
TGTGCCAGCAGTTTCCCTAGCGGGAGCTATGAGCAGTTCTTC
CASSFPSGSYEQFF
>16|TRBJ2-1|TRBV6-1|.|.
TGTGCCAGCAGTGAAGCGCGGGGGCCGTCCTACAATGAGCAGTTCTTC
CASSEARGPSYNEQFF
>17|TRBJ2-3|TRBV11-3|TRBD1|.
TGTGCCAGCAGCTTCCGGACAGGGGTACAGGGCACAGATACGCAGTATTTT
CASSFRTGVQGTDTQYF
>17|TRBJ2-3|TRBV7-9|.|.
TGTGCCAGCAGCTTAGCAGTGCGGTCCTGGGAGACAGATACGCAGTATTTT
CASSLAVRSWETDTQYF
>14|TRBJ1-6|TRBV5-1|TRBD1|once
TGCGCCAGCAGCTTCGACAGGGGGAGTTCACCCCTCCACTTT
CASSFDRGSSPLHF
>11|TRBJ2-5|TRBV14|.|.
TGTGCCAGCAGCCCGGGGGAGACCCAGTACTTC
CASSPGETQYF
>13|TRBJ1-1|TRBV6-5|.|.
TGTGCCAGCACCTCGGGGCCTGACACTGAAGCTTTCTTT
CASTSGPDTEAFF
>11|TRBJ2-5|TRBV20-1|.|.
TGCAGTGGGCAGGGGCTGGAGACCCAGTACTTC
CSGQGLETQYF
>13|TRBJ1-5|TRBV5-1|.|.
TGCGCCAGCAGCTTCCAGGGTGGACAGCCCCAGCATTTT
CASSFQGGQPQHF
>15|TRBJ2-3|TRBV25-1|TRBD1|.
TGTGCCAGCAGGGAAGGCGGGACAGGGCAAGATACGCAGTATTTT
CASREGGTGQDTQYF
>14|TRBJ1-4|TRBV5-6|.|.
TGTGCCAGCAGCTTGGTAGAGGGAAATGAAAAACTGTTTTTT
CASSLVEGNEKLFF
>15|TRBJ1-5|TRBV9|.|.
TGTGCCAGCAGCGTGGGTACGGGTTTTAATCAGCCCCAGCATTTT
CASSVGTGFNQPQHF